One sample yielded the 32 T cell receptor beta chains listed below, sequenced in a study of blood T cells in healthy people across ages. Then a second PCR, running roughly 7 to 11 cycles, was carried out with a sample-barcoded 5' primer and a J-beta primer mix. TCRdb called the 5' RACE reads again in MiXCR, with one record for every CDR3 protein. This sample has around 1,000,000 distinct CDR3 sequences, with around 25% found just once. These sequences were also reported in another study, on T cells of mothers and their children.

Material for sequencing was blood. All receptors come from a girl between 2 and 10 years old in good health.

CDR3 in amino acids: CASSEGNGPMEGYTF. CDR3 nucleotide sequence: TGTGCCAGCAGTGAAGGGAACGGCCCAATGGAGGGCTACACCTTC. The V gene is TRBV2, the J gene TRBJ1-2; D gene ambiguous. This CDR3 region has 15 residues. V was trimmed by 1 base and J by 8 bases, leaving 17 bases between them. Germline CDR1 SNHLY, CDR2 FYNNEI.

The V call is TRBV29-1, the J call TRBJ2-3; 7 bases are shared with TRBD1. The CDR3 has 13 amino acids. Germline V gives CDR1 SQVTM, CDR2 ANQGSEA. V lost 8 bases, J lost 6 bases, and 11 bases stayed unmatched. CDR3 in DNA: TGCAGCATCCGGGACAGCGCTACGGATACGCAGTATTTT. Encoded protein: CSIRDSATDTQYF.

This chain connects TRBV20-1 to TRBJ1-4; D is unclear. The germline CDR1 and CDR2 sequences are DFQATT and SNEGSKA (reference sequence). This CDR3 is built from 14 residues. V lost 4 bases and J 8 bases, leaving 17 bases between the germline ends. Written as DNA, the CDR3 is TGCAGTGCTAAATTGTTACATTCTCGGGAAAAACTGTTTTTT. Its protein product is CSAKLLHSREKLFF.

The chain has TRBV13 and TRBJ2-3, with D perhaps matching TRBD2 (5 bases). Germline CDR1 reads PRHDT; CDR2 reads FYEKMQ (reference sequence). The length of the CDR3 is 16 residues. Trimming pared 5 bases from V and 2 bases from J, leaving 17 bases between. The CDR3 loop is CASSPTSWETTDTQYF. CDR3 nucleotides: TGTGCCAGCAGCCCCACTTCTTGGGAGACCACAGATACGCAGTATTTT.

This clonotype showed up just a few times. The CDR3 DNA reads TGTGCCAGCAGCTTCCTCCGGGACTACTCCTACGAGCAGTACTTC. Its translation: CASSFLRDYSYEQYF. V gene TRBV7-2 combines with J gene TRBJ2-7; 7 nucleotides agree with TRBD2. The germline gives CDR1 SGHTA, CDR2 FQGNSA. This CDR3 contains 15 residues. V trimming: 3 bases; J trimming: 0 bases; junction bases outside the gene matches: 5.

This clonotype was seen a few times. This rearrangement joins TRBV20-1 to TRBJ2-1; no definite D call. CDR1 and CDR2 from the germline V gene are DFQATT and SNEGSKA (reference sequence). CDR3 length: 17 residues. With 0 bases removed from V and 0 bases from J, the gap between germline ends came to 15 bases. The CDR3 DNA reads TGCAGTGCTAGAGATAGGGCAAGGCGGAGCTCCTACAATGAGCAGTTCTTC. Its translation: CSARDRARRSSYNEQFF.

The V and J genes are TRBV20-1 and TRBJ2-5; the D gene is possibly TRBD1 (5 bases). The DNA end is a closer match to TRBJ2-1, so the J assignment may be wrong. The CDR3 has 15 amino acids. The germline CDR1 and CDR2 sequences are DFQATT and SNEGSKA (reference sequence). This chain's CDR3 is CSAPLTEVGYNEQFF. DNA for the CDR3: TGCAGTGCTCCGTTGACAGAAGTAGGCTACAATGAGCAGTTCTTC.

Only one count was recorded for this clonotype. The chain links TRBV12-3 or TRBV12-4 to TRBJ2-1; 9 positions agree with TRBD2. This CDR3 is built from 15 residues. After removal of 5 bases from V and 7 bases from J, the junction contained 9 bases not matched to a gene. CDR3 protein: CASSLGSSGVNEQFF. In DNA form, the CDR3 reads TGTGCCAGCAGTCTAGGGTCTAGCGGGGTAAATGAGCAGTTCTTC.

This clonotype was seen more than once but under ten times. This chain connects TRBV12-5 to TRBJ2-1, with TRBD2 matching 8 bases. Germline-derived CDR1 and CDR2 are LGHNT and FRNRAP. The CDR3 has 15 amino acids. The V and J ends lost 1 base and 4 bases, in that order; junction bases with no gene match: 3. The DNA of the CDR3 is TGTGCTAGTGGTTTGGGGAGCGGGGGTTACAATGAGCAGTTCTTC. Translation: CASGLGSGGYNEQFF.

This clonotype was seen only a few times. The chain couples TRBV12-3 or TRBV12-4 to TRBJ1-6, with 9 bases fitting TRBD1. This CDR3 comprises 15 residues. After removal of 3 bases from V and 9 bases from J, the junction contained 6 bases not matched to a gene. The CDR3 region has the DNA TGTGCCAGCAGTTTGGGGGACAGGGTTGGTTCACCCCTCCACTTT. Protein product: CASSLGDRVGSPLHF.

The rearrangement links TRBV24-1 to TRBJ2-3; no firm D call. The CDR3 spans 15 residues. Deletions cut 1 base from V and 0 bases from J, with 7 bases between. The germline gives CDR1 KGHDR, CDR2 SFDVKD. CDR3: CATSDFEESTDTQYF. The CDR3 DNA is TGTGCCACCAGTGATTTTGAGGAGAGCACAGATACGCAGTATTTT.

This chain uses TRBV7-3 with TRBJ2-5, with D possibly called TRBD1 or TRBD2 (5 bases each). CDR3 length equals 15 residues. The V end was cut by 4 bases, the J end by 3 bases, with 15 bases between. Germline lookup yields CDR1 SGHTA and CDR2 FQGTGA. DNA for the CDR3: TGTGCCAGCAGCTCAGGGTTGGAAGCGGAAGAGACCCAGTACTTC. Its protein product is CASSSGLEAEETQYF. The full variable domain, rest sourced from reference TRBV7-3 and TRBJ2-5, is GAGVSQTPSNKVTEKGKYVELRCDPISGHTALYWYRQSLGQGPEFLIYFQGTGAADDSGLPNDRFFAVRPEGSVSTLKIQRTERGDSAVYLCASSSGLEAEETQYFGPGTRLLVL.

The CDR3 spells CSASPNTDTQYF. The CDR3 bases are TGCAGTGCTAGTCCCAACACAGATACGCAGTATTTT. V is TRBV20-1 and J is TRBJ2-3; no firm D call. V lost 3 bases, J lost 2 bases, and 6 bases lay in between. Germline V gene sequence: CDR1 DFQATT, CDR2 SNEGSKA (reference sequence). The CDR3 has 12 residues.

This clonotype was picked up one time. The chain is built from TRBV27 and TRBJ2-7; 7 positions match TRBD2. After removal of 3 bases from V and 3 bases from J, the junction contained 5 bases not matched to a gene. Germline-derived CDR1 and CDR2 are MNHEY and SMNVEV (reference sequence). The CDR3 is 14 amino acids. CDR3 sequence: CASSLWGGDYEQYF. The CDR3 bases are TGTGCCAGCAGTTTGTGGGGAGGGGACTACGAGCAGTACTTC.

The chain links TRBV29-1 to TRBJ2-7; no reliable D call. The CDR3 contains 13 residues. Germline V gene data show CDR1 as SQVTM and CDR2 as ANQGSEA. V was trimmed by 5 bases and J by 6 bases, leaving 17 bases between them. The DNA for the CDR3 is TGCAGCGTTCTCCCGGACGGTAAATTCGAGCAGTACTTC. Its protein product is CSVLPDGKFEQYF.

The J gene is TRBJ1-1, the V gene TRBV28, with D tentatively TRBD1 (6 bases). V lost 5 bases and J 5 bases, leaving 12 bases between the germline ends. CDR1 and CDR2 (germline): MDHEN, SYDVKM. This CDR3 is 13 amino acids long. The DNA of the CDR3 is TGTGCCAGCAGTCGCAGGGGTCGGACTGAAGCTTTCTTT. It encodes CASSRRGRTEAFF.

The chain has TRBV6-1 and TRBJ1-2; maybe TRBD1 (5 bases). This CDR3 region has 14 residues. Germline-derived CDR1 and CDR2 are MNHNS and SASEGT. V was cut by 7 bases and J by 5 bases, with 17 bases left in between. CDR3 region: CASTYTGTVYGYTF. DNA for the CDR3: TGTGCCAGCACCTACACCGGGACGGTATATGGCTACACCTTC.

This chain links TRBV10-1 with TRBJ2-5; D is perhaps TRBD1 or TRBD2 (5 bases each). TRBJ2-1 matches the DNA end more closely, so the J call is doubtful. Looked up from germline, CDR1 is WNHNN and CDR2 is SYGVQD (reference sequence). The CDR3 contains 15 residues. The CDR3 region has the DNA TGCGCCAGCAGTGAGTCGATTAGCGAGAGGGGTGAGCAGTTCTTC. This sequence encodes CASSESISERGEQFF.

The genes are TRBV12-3 or TRBV12-4 and TRBJ1-4, with TRBD1 matching over 9 bases. The CDR3 consists of 13 residues. J lost 7 bases, V lost 8 bases, and 5 bases had no gene match. The CDR3 is CASRTGETEKLFF. CDR3 coding DNA: TGTGCCAGCCGGACAGGGGAGACTGAAAAACTGTTTTTT.

The chain carries TRBV3-1 and TRBJ2-7; D unresolved. V lost 3 bases and J 3 bases, leaving 9 bases between the germline ends. CDR1 is LGHDT and CDR2 is YNNKEL in the germline V gene (reference sequence). The CDR3 has 13 amino acids. CDR3 in DNA: TGTGCCAGCAGCCACGCCCTGGGCTACGAGCAGTACTTC. Translating gives CASSHALGYEQYF.

The chain recombines TRBV5-1 with TRBJ1-4; a weak D match, TRBD1 (5 bases). Germline V gene sequence: CDR1 SGHRS, CDR2 YFSETQ. CDR3 length: 15 residues. V lost 0 bases and J 4 bases, leaving 10 bases between the germline ends. CDR3 protein: CASSLDAGYNEKLFF. The CDR3 nucleotides read TGCGCCAGCAGCTTGGACGCAGGGTATAATGAAAAACTGTTTTTT.

The chain couples TRBV5-1 to TRBJ2-1; D unresolved. Trimming stripped 0 bases from V and 10 bases from J, with 17 bases between. The CDR3 has 15 residues. CDR1 is SGHRS and CDR2 is YFSETQ in the germline V gene. CDR3 region: CASSLDGSSSYEQFF. In DNA, the CDR3 is TGCGCCAGCAGCTTGGACGGGTCCAGCTCCTACGAGCAGTTCTTC.

J is TRBJ1-2 and V is TRBV4-1; no reliable D call. The CDR3 is made up of 18 amino acids. CDR1 is MGHRA, CDR2 YSYEKL, per germline. Deletions cut 0 bases from V and 4 bases from J, with 21 bases between. DNA for the CDR3: TGCGCCAGCAGCCAAGAATATTCTATAAACAGCTTTCTCTATGGCTACACCTTC. Its translation is CASSQEYSINSFLYGYTF.

The chain joins TRBV24-1 to TRBJ2-5; tentative D call: TRBD1 (5 bases). The germline gives CDR1 KGHDR, CDR2 SFDVKD. The length of the CDR3 is 13 residues. V shed 6 bases and J shed 5 bases, with 12 bases lying between them. The CDR3 here is CATSLAGSETQYF. As DNA, the CDR3 is TGTGCCACCAGTCTGGCAGGGTCGGAGACCCAGTACTTC.

This chain links TRBV27 with TRBJ1-3; the D gene is possibly TRBD1 (6 bases). Germline CDR1 MNHEY, CDR2 SMNVEV (reference sequence). The CDR3 covers 15 residues. The germline V and J ends were trimmed by 0 bases and 9 bases, with 15 bases remaining between them. CDR3 nucleotide sequence: TGTGCCAGCAGTTTATCTGGACAGATTCGCACCACCATATATTTT. It specifies CASSLSGQIRTTIYF.

This clonotype was counted only a few times. The gene calls are TRBV6-6 and TRBJ1-2, with TRBD1 as a possible D gene (6 bases). Germline V gives CDR1 MNHNY, CDR2 SVGAGI (reference sequence). The V and J ends lost 2 bases and 5 bases respectively, with 15 bases between them. The CDR3 extends over 15 amino acids. CDR3 DNA sequence: TGTGCCAGCAGTTACGTACAGGGACCATTTTATGGCTACACCTTC. It codes for CASSYVQGPFYGYTF.

This rearrangement joins TRBV11-2 to TRBJ2-7, with D uncertain. The V gene lost 1 base and the J gene lost 1 base, with 14 bases spanning the gap. The CDR3 is 16 residues long. The germline CDR1 and CDR2 sequences are SGHAT and FQNNGV. CDR3 in amino acids: CASSLVVRGDSYEQYF. The CDR3, as DNA: TGTGCCAGCAGCTTAGTTGTGAGAGGCGATTCCTACGAGCAGTACTTC.

V is TRBV20-1 and J is TRBJ2-1, with 12 bases aligning to TRBD2. V was pared by 6 bases and J by 10 bases, with 4 bases of the junction left unmatched. Germline CDR1 DFQATT, CDR2 SNEGSKA (reference sequence). The CDR3 totals 12 residues. The CDR3 is CSAGLAGREQFF. Here the CDR3 DNA reads TGCAGTGCCGGACTAGCGGGGAGGGAGCAGTTCTTC.

This clonotype was seen many times. This chain connects TRBV7-3 to TRBJ2-5; 11 bases align to TRBD2. Gene TRBJ2-1 matches the end of the DNA better, so the J call may be wrong. The CDR3 length is 15 residues. Germline V lookup: CDR1 SGHTA, CDR2 FQGTGA. For the CDR3, the DNA is TGTGCCAGCAGCTTAACTAGCGGGGGGGCCGTAGAGCAGTTCTTC. This translates into CASSLTSGGAVEQFF.

V is TRBV11-2 and J is TRBJ2-4; no clear D. Germline CDR1 SGHAT, CDR2 FQNNGV. Trimming removed 0 bases from V and 1 base from J, with 13 bases in between. The CDR3 has 17 amino acids. The CDR3 sequence is CASSLDLQALAKNIQYF. The CDR3 DNA is TGTGCCAGCAGCTTAGATTTGCAGGCGCTCGCCAAAAACATTCAGTACTTC.

This clonotype was counted a single time. The V call is TRBV7-8, the J call TRBJ2-5; D perhaps matches TRBD2 (6 bases). With the DNA end fitting TRBJ2-1 better, the J assignment may be wrong. Germline CDR1 is SGHVS and CDR2 is FQNEAQ. There are 14 residues in the CDR3. This CDR3 reads CASSIGGAENEQFF. CDR3 DNA: TGTGCCAGCAGCATAGGCGGGGCAGAAAATGAGCAGTTCTTC.

Regarding this clonotype: One junction end does not reproduce the germline sequence, and a read error may be involved. CDR3 amino acids: CASSIARGRRETQYF. The DNA for the CDR3 is TGTGCCAGTAGCATAGCAAGGGGGCGGAGAGAGACCCAGTACTTC. The J gene is TRBJ2-5, the V gene TRBV19; 7 positions match TRBD1. Germline CDR1 and CDR2: LNHDA and SQIVND (reference sequence). This CDR3 has 15 amino acids.